This T cell receptor beta chain was documented in a study of blood T cells in healthy people across ages (dated by TCRdb to between 2014 and 2016). Describing the broader study: In model experiments, template switching captured about one uniquely barcoded TCR beta cDNA molecule for every two T cells. The donors were divided into four age groups: young (average around 17 years), middle-aged (around 41), aged (approximately 64) and long-lived (roughly 86). To track age-related changes in TCR beta repertoire diversity, the study relied on deep sequencing normalized with unique cDNA molecular identifiers. For two donors (one aged 18 to 30 and one aged 80 or older), the study analyzed two additional independent replicas of 1 million unique cDNA reads from the same blood draw. To avoid experimental bias, donors of different ages were distributed randomly across sequencing lanes.

Here is what the overall study found, with its caveats: Because profiling used bulk unsorted PBMCs, naive and antigen-experienced compartments could not be compared conclusively. The long-lived group showed more naive CD4+ T cells, fewer expanded clones and increased TCR diversity than the aged group, suggesting age selection. A strong correlation was found between observed TCR beta diversity and the percentage of naive T cells measured by flow cytometry. Total diversity estimates from one million sequenced T cells were considered lower bounds and underestimates. Observed TCR beta diversity per million T cells fell roughly linearly with age, and a significant reduction was already apparent by age around 40. Donor CMV infection status was unknown, potentially confounding age-related changes in expanded clonotypes.

Systemically healthy Caucasian individuals from Russia, 35 to 40 in total and aged about 6 to 90 years, were included as donors. Around 10 milliliters of peripheral blood were drawn from each donor into EDTA-treated Vacutainer tubes. PBMCs were isolated by Ficoll-Paque density-gradient centrifugation, with at least 6 million obtained per sample. Total RNA, at least 6 micrograms per sample, was extracted from PBMCs with Trizol reagent. For every donor, flow cytometry on a PBMC aliquot measured the percentage of naive CD45RAhigh/CD27high T cells. The CDR3 measures 15 amino acids from cysteine to phenylalanine. The only DNA kept is the CDR3, 45 bases in frame from the first base. V is shortened by 1 base, J by 4 bases, and the region joining them spans 14 bases. According to the germline V gene, CDR1 reads SGHTA and CDR2 reads FQGNSA. This clonotype was seen more than once but under ten times. There is no known antigen for this receptor. No per-base quality is available; no much larger clone lies one base away.

The library was produced with 5' RACE. These reads were obtained on an Illumina HiSeq 2500. A second PCR of roughly 6 to 12 cycles was run with a J-beta primer mix and a sample-barcoded 5' primer. A template-switch 5' adaptor carrying 12 random nucleotides introduced a unique molecular identifier onto each TCR beta cDNA molecule. Each sample yielded at least 2.5 million CDR3-containing paired-end reads. First-strand cDNA was synthesized from all RNA with the Mint cDNA synthesis kit, primed by a TRBC-specific oligonucleotide. Following uracil-DNA glycosylase treatment, all cDNA underwent a first 18-cycle PCR with the universal primers M1SS and BC2_uni_R. Per the original workflow: Normalization of each sample was performed by random selection of 1 million high-quality reads, each carrying a distinct molecular identifier. Instead of being binned into consensus sequences, reads with shared molecular identifiers were discarded. MiTCR, with a Q25 quality threshold and the strictest error-elimination algorithm, was used for CDR3 identification, clonotype clustering and error correction. A nonparametric unseen species model using Euler transformation provided a lower-bound estimate of total TCR beta diversity. TCRdb reworked the public reads: Q25 trimming with fastp, MiXCR clone assembly, productive beta chains retained. Rows with a matching CDR3 protein are joined into one entry that keeps the most common DNA and genes. These V and J calls are TCRdb output, not the study's own analysis. The sample yields 600,000 to 1,000,000 distinct CDR3 sequences; more than 45% were counted once. Jointly, the top ten make up about 20% of the sample.

Specimen: blood. The sequence came from a man aged 25 to 45 in good health. In this chain, TRBV7-2 is recombined with TRBJ2-7; TRBD2 is a possible D gene, resting on 6 matching bases. The CDR3 has the sequence CASSLVLGRRYEQYF. The nucleotides read TGTGCCAGCAGCTTAGTTCTGGGGAGGAGGTACGAGCAGTACTTC.